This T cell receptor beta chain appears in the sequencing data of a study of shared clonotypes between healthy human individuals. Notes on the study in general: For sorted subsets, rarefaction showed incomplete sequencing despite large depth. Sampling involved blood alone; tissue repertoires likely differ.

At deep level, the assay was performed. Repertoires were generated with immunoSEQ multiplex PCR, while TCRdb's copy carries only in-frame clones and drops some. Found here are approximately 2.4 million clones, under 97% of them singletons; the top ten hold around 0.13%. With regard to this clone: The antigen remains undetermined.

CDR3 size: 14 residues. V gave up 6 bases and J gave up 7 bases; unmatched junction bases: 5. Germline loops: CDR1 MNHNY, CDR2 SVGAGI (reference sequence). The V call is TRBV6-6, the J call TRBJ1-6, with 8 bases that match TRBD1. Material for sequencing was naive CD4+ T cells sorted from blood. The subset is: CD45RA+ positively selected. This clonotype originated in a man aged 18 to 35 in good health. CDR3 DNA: TGTGCCAGCAGCCGGACAGGGTCCAATTCACCCCTCCACTTT. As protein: CASSRTGSNSPLHF.